Below, 11 T cell receptor beta chains from the same sample are listed, as sequenced in a study of PD-L1 blockade in urothelial cancer. The data were produced by immunoSEQ multiplex PCR, yet TCRdb's version contains in-frame clones alone and is incomplete. Here the sample spans about 130,000 clones, roughly 83% being singletons. The time point denotes: pretreatment peripheral blood. Sequences were derived from PBMCs, sampled around atezolizumab (anti-PD-L1) treatment. These receptors came from a man aged 45 to 65 with urothelial cancer.

V is TRBV2 and J is TRBJ1-1; D gene uncertain. The CDR3 is 12 residues long. Germline CDR1 and CDR2: SNHLY and FYNNEI. Trimming shortened V by 7 bases and J by 3 bases, and 9 bases separated the two germline ends. The CDR3 DNA is TGTGCCAGCAACGGGGAGTACACTGAAGCTTTCTTT. Amino acids: CASNGEYTEAFF.

The CDR3: CASSLAGGPSTGELFF. In nucleotides, the CDR3 is TGCGCCAGCAGCTTGGCGGGAGGGCCCTCCACCGGGGAGCTGTTTTTT. The rearrangement uses TRBV5-1 and TRBJ2-2, with 8 bases matching TRBD2. V trimming: 0 bases; J trimming: 4 bases; junction bases outside the gene matches: 5. The CDR3 spans 16 residues. The V gene's germline CDR1 is SGHRS and CDR2 YFSETQ. Full variable domain (remainder filled in from reference TRBV5-1 and TRBJ2-2): KAGVTQTPRYLIKTRGQQVTLSCSPISGHRSVSWYQQTPGQGLQFLFEYFSETQRNKGNFPGRFSGRQFSNSRSEMNVSTLELGDSALYLCASSLAGGPSTGELFFGEGSRLTVL.

By its share, this clone is medium-sized. The chain uses TRBV7-2 and TRBJ1-2; the match to TRBD1 covers 9 bases. The V gene end was trimmed by 3 bases and the J gene end by 8 bases; junction bases not matched to a gene: 7. Germline V gives CDR1 SGHTA, CDR2 FQGNSA. This CDR3 spans 14 amino acids. CDR3 nucleotide sequence: TGTGCCAGCAGCTTCGACGGGACAGGGAGCGGCTACACCTTC. It is translated as CASSFDGTGSGYTF.

This clone has just a few counts. For the CDR3, the DNA is TGTGCCAGCACCCTCTCTGGGGCCAACGTCCTGACTTTC. Residues: CASTLSGANVLTF. V gene TRBV28 combines with J gene TRBJ2-6; D gene ambiguous. Germline CDR1 and CDR2: MDHEN and SYDVKM. The CDR3 extends over 13 amino acids. With 7 bases removed from V and 0 bases from J, the gap between germline ends came to 4 bases. Using reference TRBV28 and TRBJ2-6 for the parts outside the CDR3, the full variable domain is DVKVTQSSRYLVKRTGEKVFLECVQDMDHENMFWYRQDPGLGLRLIYFSYDVKMKEKGDIPEGYSVSREKKERFSLILESASTNQTSMYLCASTLSGANVLTFGAGSRLTVL.

The chain combines TRBV30 with TRBJ1-5; 8 nucleotides line up with TRBD1. The CDR3 is made up of 14 amino acids. Germline assignment: CDR1 GTSNPN and CDR2 SVGIG (reference sequence). V trimming: 2 bases; J trimming: 2 bases; junction bases outside the gene matches: 2. Here the CDR3 reads CAWSQGAGNQPQHF. The CDR3 nucleotides read TGTGCCTGGAGTCAGGGGGCGGGCAATCAGCCCCAGCATTTT. The entire variable domain, with the rest obtained from reference TRBV30 and TRBJ1-5, is as follows: SQTIHQWPATLVQPVGSPLSLECTVEGTSNPNLYWYRQAAGRGLQLLFYSVGIGQISSEVPQNLSASRPQDRQFILSSKKLLLSDSGFYLCAWSQGAGNQPQHFGDGTRLSIL.

The rearrangement uses TRBV7-9 and TRBJ2-1, with D possibly matching TRBD1 (6 bases). The CDR3 loop spans 12 amino acids. The germline gives CDR1 SEHNR, CDR2 FQNEAQ (reference sequence). V was cut by 8 bases and J by 7 bases, with 12 bases left in between. CDR3 sequence (DNA): TGTGCCAGCGGAGGACAGTTTAATGAGCAGTTCTTC. Amino acid sequence: CASGGQFNEQFF.

The rearrangement uses TRBV29-1 and TRBJ1-1, with D possibly TRBD1 on 5 matching bases. The CDR3 loop spans 13 amino acids. CDR1 and CDR2 from the germline V gene are SQVTM and ANQGSEA. The chain's CDR3 is CKARGGMYTEAFF. The CDR3 DNA sequence: TGCAAGGCTCGGGGGGGTATGTACACTGAAGCTTTCTTT. Full variable domain (missing parts from reference TRBV29-1 and TRBJ1-1): SAVISQKPSRDICQRGTSLTIQCQVDSQVTMMFWYRQQPGQSLTLIATANQGSEATYESGFVIDKFPISRPNLTFSTLTVSNMSPEDSSIYLCKARGGMYTEAFFGQGTRLTVV.

The rearrangement links TRBV7-9 to TRBJ2-3, with unresolved D. This CDR3 region has 15 residues. Germline V gene lookup returns CDR1 SEHNR and CDR2 FQNEAQ (reference sequence). The germline V and J ends were trimmed by 2 bases and 0 bases, with 9 bases remaining between them. This CDR3 reads CASSLSRSSTDTQYF. CDR3 coding DNA: TGTGCCAGCAGCTTATCGCGGAGTAGCACAGATACGCAGTATTTT. Drawing the rest from reference TRBV7-9 and TRBJ2-3, the complete variable domain is DTGVSQNPRHKITKRGQNVTFRCDPISEHNRLYWYRQTLGQGPEFLTYFQNEAQLEKSRLLSDRFSAERPKGSFSTLEIQRTEQGDSAMYLCASSLSRSSTDTQYFGPGTRLTVL.

The chain employs TRBV4-1 and TRBJ2-1; TRBD2 is a possible D gene (5 bases). Germline assignment: CDR1 MGHRA and CDR2 YSYEKL. The CDR3 sequence is 13 residues long. With 0 bases removed from V and 15 bases from J, the gap between germline ends came to 15 bases. CDR3 coding DNA: TGCGCCAGCAGCCAAGAAATTGGCGGGCGGTCGTTCTTC. Its translation: CASSQEIGGRSFF.

The chain recombines TRBV7-9 with TRBJ2-7, with 7 bases aligning to TRBD2. The CDR3 is 15 amino acids. Losses at the gene ends were 5 bases for V and 3 bases for J; bases not matched to a gene: 10. CDR1 is SEHNR and CDR2 is FQNEAQ in the germline V gene (reference sequence). CDR3 nucleotide sequence: TGTGCCAGCAGCCCCCGCCTAGCGGAGAACTACGAGCAGTACTTC. This encodes CASSPRLAENYEQYF.

This clone showed up just a few times. Here the CDR3 reads CASSRYSGNSPLHF. In DNA form, the CDR3 reads TGTGCCAGCAGTCGGTACAGCGGGAATTCACCCCTCCACTTT. This chain joins TRBV27 and TRBJ1-6; the D is unclear. In germline, CDR1 is MNHEY, CDR2 SMNVEV (reference sequence). The CDR3 is 14 amino acids. The V end lost 5 bases, the J end lost 7 bases, and 12 bases lay between the germline ends.